This entry is about one TCR beta chain. This sample was taken from a study of a mutant IDH1 vaccine in newly diagnosed glioma. Specified time point: baseline, week 1 (first vaccination visit). The treatment denotes: pre-vaccination baseline after standard-of-care therapy. Diagnosis in the donors showed new WHO grade 3 or 4 astrocytomas that were IDH1-mutant and ATRX-lost. Data came from immunoSEQ multiplex PCR; TCRdb stores just in-frame clones and leaves some out. The data hold around 53,000 clones, with just over 85% observed a single time. This clonotype was obtained from a man aged 35 to 55 with glioma. Sample: PBMCs, taken from a glioma patient treated with radiotherapy, temozolomide or both.

This CDR3 is CASSPLVREKLFF. The DNA of the CDR3 is TGTGCCAGCTCACCACTTGTAAGAGAAAAACTGTTTTTT. This chain connects TRBV18 to TRBJ1-4; no clear D. The CDR3 has 13 residues. Between the trimmed V and J ends, which lost 1 base and 8 bases, there was a span of 8 bases. Germline V gives CDR1 KGHSH, CDR2 LQKENI.